A selection of T cell receptor beta chains follows, all from one sample in a study of cytomegalovirus exposure and HLA in healthy donors. Some clones are missing from TCRdb's copy, which holds only in-frame ones; the method was immunoSEQ multiplex PCR. In the table there are around 84,000 clones, around 82% of which are singletons. Source material: PBMCs. The receptors stem from a man aged 50-60 years in good health and CMV-seronegative. The CDR3 runs from the conserved cysteine through the conserved F or W. D genes are given only for firm matches. Only part of the rows carry a size: once, few, many, or a class if the clone is expanded.

D: TRBD2; V: TRBV5-3; J: TRBJ2-5; size: -; CDR3: CARSEPEVRLAGGQPLGETQYF; DNA: TGTGCCAGAAGCGAACCTGAGGTTCGGCTAGCGGGGGGCCAACCCTTGGGGGAGACCCAGTACTTC
D: TRBD1; V: TRBV19; J: TRBJ2-7; size: -; CDR3: CASSVQGDSYEQYF; DNA: TGTGCCAGTAGTGTACAGGGGGACTCCTACGAGCAGTACTTC
D: TRBD1; V: TRBV18; J: TRBJ1-1; size: -; CDR3: CASSPRTGGASSEAFF; DNA: TGTGCCAGCTCACCTCGGACAGGGGGCGCCTCATCTGAAGCTTTCTTT
D: -; V: TRBV7-9; J: TRBJ1-5; size: -; CDR3: CASSFSGQPQHF; DNA: TGTGCCAGCAGCTTTTCAGGGCAGCCCCAGCATTTT
D: -; V: TRBV7-9; J: TRBJ1-5; size: -; CDR3: CSSSLSGRNQPQHF; DNA: TGTTCCAGCAGCTTGTCAGGGCGCAATCAGCCCCAGCATTTT
D: TRBD2; V: TRBV4-2; J: TRBJ2-1; size: -; CDR3: CASSPSGGASDEQFF; DNA: TGTGCCAGCAGCCCAAGCGGGGGGGCTTCGGATGAGCAGTTCTTC
D: -; V: TRBV6-1; J: TRBJ2-1; size: -; CDR3: CASSHTYNEQFF; DNA: TGTGCCAGCAGCCACACCTACAATGAGCAGTTCTTC
D: TRBD1; V: TRBV6-5; J: TRBJ1-5; size: -; CDR3: CASSSGQGGVQPQHF; DNA: TGTGCCAGCAGCTCCGGACAGGGTGGTGTTCAGCCCCAGCATTTT
D: -; V: TRBV7-2; J: TRBJ2-2; size: -; CDR3: CASSYRGGVNTGELFF; DNA: TGTGCCAGCAGTTATCGAGGGGGGGTAAACACCGGGGAGCTGTTTTTT
D: TRBD1; V: TRBV7-6; J: TRBJ2-7; size: once; CDR3: CAAGPGQGSYEQYF; DNA: TGTGCCGCGGGGCCGGGACAGGGCTCCTACGAGCAGTACTTC
D: -; V: TRBV29-1; J: TRBJ2-1; size: -; CDR3: CSVPRSGYGGNEQFF; DNA: TGCAGCGTCCCCCGGTCAGGTTATGGTGGAAATGAGCAGTTCTTC
D: TRBD1; V: TRBV2; J: TRBJ1-4; size: -; CDR3: CASSTGTGGEKLFF; DNA: TGTGCCAGCAGCACCGGGACAGGGGGCGAAAAACTGTTTTTT
D: -; V: TRBV6-5; J: TRBJ2-6; size: few; CDR3: CASRRTGANVLTF; DNA: TGTGCCAGCAGGAGGACTGGGGCCAACGTCCTGACTTTC
D: -; V: TRBV7-8; J: TRBJ1-1; size: once; CDR3: CASSSPLTGWRNTEAFF; DNA: TGTGCCAGCAGCTCTCCTCTAACAGGGTGGAGGAACACTGAAGCTTTCTTT
D: -; V: TRBV11-3; J: TRBJ1-1; size: -; CDR3: CASSLVGFGYKTEAFF; DNA: TGTGCCAGCAGCTTAGTCGGGTTTGGGTACAAAACTGAAGCTTTCTTT
D: -; V: TRBV2; J: TRBJ2-7; size: -; CDR3: CASRRSGLTSEQYF; DNA: TGTGCCAGCAGACGAAGCGGGTTGACTTCAGAGCAGTACTTC
D: TRBD2; V: TRBV7-2; J: TRBJ2-5; size: -; CDR3: CASSLVQGTSGGARETQYF; DNA: TGTGCCAGCAGCTTAGTCCAGGGGACTAGCGGGGGGGCGAGAGAGACCCAGTACTTC
D: -; V: TRBV2; J: TRBJ1-6; size: few; CDR3: CASSRQEDNSPLHF; DNA: TGTGCCAGCAGTCGTCAGGAGGATAATTCACCCCTCCACTTT
D: TRBD2; V: TRBV9; J: TRBJ2-3; size: -; CDR3: CASSVDLSSGGDEDTQYF; DNA: TGTGCCAGCAGCGTAGACCTTTCTAGCGGGGGAGATGAAGATACGCAGTATTTT
D: -; V: TRBV7-9; J: TRBJ2-7; size: -; CDR3: CASRPWGGGFSEQYF; DNA: TGTGCCAGCAGACCGTGGGGAGGGGGGTTCTCCGAGCAGTACTTC
D: -; V: TRBV21-1; J: TRBJ1-2; size: -; CDR3: CASPIRLAYGYTF; DNA: TGTGCCAGTCCCATCCGGCTAGCCTATGGCTACACCTTC
D: TRBD2; V: TRBV28; J: TRBJ2-7; size: -; CDR3: CATRAGGEQYF; DNA: TGTGCCACCCGCGCCGGGGGGGAGCAGTACTTC
D: -; V: TRBV28; J: TRBJ1-1; size: -; CDR3: CASSSGGLNTEAFF; DNA: TGTGCCAGCAGTTCGGGTGGGTTGAACACTGAAGCTTTCTTT
D: TRBD1; V: TRBV5-1; J: TRBJ1-6; size: -; CDR3: CASSLGTGGGSPLHF; DNA: TGCGCCAGCAGCTTGGGTACAGGGGGTGGTTCACCCCTCCACTTT
D: TRBD1; V: TRBV6-5; J: TRBJ2-1; size: -; CDR3: CASIGQGRDNNEQFF; DNA: TGTGCCAGCATAGGACAGGGGAGGGATAACAATGAGCAGTTCTTC
D: -; V: TRBV30; J: TRBJ2-3; size: -; CDR3: CAWSRRGGDTQYF; DNA: TGTGCCTGGAGTAGAAGGGGTGGTGATACGCAGTATTTT
D: -; V: TRBV4-3; J: TRBJ2-7; size: few; CDR3: CASSLGGGTYEQYF; DNA: TGCGCCAGCAGCTTAGGAGGCGGAACCTACGAGCAGTACTTC
D: -; V: TRBV7-7; J: TRBJ2-2; size: -; CDR3: CASSLGDTSSNTGELFF; DNA: TGTGCTAGCAGCTTAGGGGACACCAGCTCGAACACCGGGGAGCTGTTTTTT
D: -; V: TRBV7-8; J: TRBJ2-5; size: -; CDR3: CASSLGRGALNTQYF; DNA: TGTGCCAGCAGCTTAGGCAGGGGGGCTTTGAACACCCAGTACTTC
D: -; V: TRBV5-4; J: TRBJ1-2; size: -; CDR3: CASSLEAGPPYGYTF; DNA: TGTGCCAGCAGCTTGGAGGCAGGGCCCCCCTATGGCTACACCTTC
D: TRBD1; V: TRBV18; J: TRBJ2-7; size: -; CDR3: CASSPSAQGLSPEQYF; DNA: TGTGCCAGCTCACCTTCGGCACAGGGGCTATCTCCGGAGCAGTACTTC
D: TRBD2; V: TRBV18; J: TRBJ2-1; size: -; CDR3: CASSPGTSASLFF; DNA: TGTGCCAGCTCACCCGGGACTAGCGCCAGTCTGTTCTTC
D: TRBD2; V: TRBV5-4; J: TRBJ2-7; size: -; CDR3: CASSLGSGSSYEQYF; DNA: TGTGCCAGCAGCTTGGGTAGCGGGAGCTCCTACGAGCAGTACTTC
D: -; V: TRBV7-9; J: TRBJ1-1; size: once; CDR3: CASSHTRRGEAFF; DNA: TGTGCCAGCAGCCACACCAGGAGAGGGGAAGCTTTCTTT
D: -; V: TRBV5-1; J: TRBJ2-2; size: -; CDR3: CASSLQNTGELFF; DNA: TGCGCCAGCAGCTTACAGAACACCGGGGAGCTGTTTTTT
D: TRBD2; V: TRBV5-5; J: TRBJ2-7; size: -; CDR3: CASRGATSGLDEQYF; DNA: TGTGCCAGCAGGGGTGCGACTAGCGGACTGGACGAGCAGTACTTC
D: -; V: TRBV5-6; J: TRBJ1-2; size: -; CDR3: CASSLEWRYGYTF; DNA: TGTGCCAGCAGCTTGGAGTGGAGATATGGCTACACCTTC